Presented here are 26 T cell receptor beta chains from one specimen sequenced in a study of shared clonotypes between healthy human individuals. Assay used: immunoSEQ multiplex PCR; TCRdb lists only in-frame clones, some missing. The sample contains approximately 2,300,000 clones, about nine tenths of which appear only once. Sequencing used naive CD4+ T cells from PBMCs. Subset reported: CD45RA+ positively selected. The receptors were gathered from a man between 18 and 29 years old in good health. Some clones in this sample may be carry-over from other donors' samples.

The chain recombines TRBV18 with TRBJ2-5, with D tentatively TRBD2 (7 bases). CDR3 size: 14 residues. Germline CDR1 and CDR2: KGHSH and LQKENI. V was trimmed by 6 bases and J by 4 bases, leaving 15 bases between them. CDR3 coding DNA: TGTGCCAGCTCCCAGAGGGGGGGCCTAGAGACCCAGTACTTC. This translates into CASSQRGGLETQYF.

The chain carries TRBV6-6 and TRBJ1-5, with D maybe TRBD1 (6 bases). Per the germline V gene, CDR1 is MNHNY and CDR2 is SVGAGI (reference sequence). CDR3 size: 16 residues. The V end was cut by 2 bases, the J end by 4 bases, with 15 bases between. The CDR3 DNA reads as TGTGCCAGCAGTTACACCCCAGGGGCGCCAAATCAGCCCCAGCATTTT. It specifies CASSYTPGAPNQPQHF.

V gene TRBV29-1 combines with J gene TRBJ2-5; 10 bases align to TRBD2. The V gene end was trimmed by 2 bases and the J gene end by 11 bases; junction bases not matched to a gene: 14. This CDR3 comprises 15 residues. Germline CDR1 SQVTM, CDR2 ANQGSEA. The CDR3 coding sequence is TGCAGCGTTGAAAAAAGGCTAGCGGGAGCGGGAGAGCAGTACTTC. This sequence encodes CSVEKRLAGAGEQYF.

Points on this clone: A much larger clone lies one base from this, so it may be a read error. This sequence joins TRBV27 and TRBJ2-7; no clear D. The CDR3 length is 11 residues. The germline V gene has CDR1 MNHEY and CDR2 SMNVEV (reference sequence). Trimming removed 4 bases from V and 3 bases from J, with 4 bases in between. The CDR3 DNA follows: TGTGCCAGCAGTTCCCACTACGAGCAGTACTTC. Translation: CASSSHYEQYF.

The CDR3 sequence: CASSQTPGTNTGELFF. CDR3 DNA: TGTGCCAGCAGCCAAACTCCAGGGACAAACACCGGGGAGCTGTTTTTT. The genes are TRBV7-2 and TRBJ2-2, with D possibly being TRBD1 (6 bases). The CDR3 has 16 amino acids. In germline, CDR1 is SGHTA, CDR2 FQGNSA. Trimming took 5 bases from V and 2 from J, leaving 15 bases between them.

The chain joins TRBV5-1 to TRBJ2-5, with TRBD2 matching over 10 bases. Unmatched junction bases numbered 6, after V lost 0 bases and J lost 4 bases. CDR1 SGHRS and CDR2 YFSETQ come from the germline V gene. This CDR3 is 16 amino acids long. The CDR3 nucleotides read TGCGCCAGCAGCTTGGTAAGCGGGAGGGCCGGAGAGACCCAGTACTTC. It codes for CASSLVSGRAGETQYF.

The chain recombines TRBV5-1 with TRBJ2-5, with a tentative D call TRBD1 (6 bases). This CDR3 has 16 amino acids. Trimming removed 4 bases at V and 5 bases at J, with 21 bases between. The germline V gene has CDR1 SGHRS and CDR2 YFSETQ. The CDR3 loop is CASSQVLRTVGETQYF. In DNA form, the CDR3 reads TGCGCCAGCAGCCAGGTTCTTAGGACAGTTGGGGAGACCCAGTACTTC.

This chain uses TRBV28 with TRBJ1-2; no clear D gene. Germline-derived CDR1 and CDR2 are MDHEN and SYDVKM. V lost 3 bases to trimming and J lost 2 bases, with 13 bases between them. The CDR3 spans 15 residues. CDR3 in amino acids: CASSLATPVNYGYTF. CDR3 DNA sequence: TGTGCCAGCAGTTTGGCCACCCCAGTAAACTATGGCTACACCTTC.

The chain uses TRBV28 and TRBJ2-2; D is ambiguous. Germline V gives CDR1 MDHEN, CDR2 SYDVKM. This CDR3 region has 13 residues. V lost 6 bases and J 3 bases, leaving 8 bases between the germline ends. CDR3 DNA: TGTGCCAGCAGCCTCCAGTACACCGGGGAGCTGTTTTTT. Translating gives CASSLQYTGELFF.

The chain carries TRBV7-9 and TRBJ1-5; D uncertain. V lost 2 bases and J 6 bases, leaving 8 bases between the germline ends. CDR1 and CDR2 from the germline V gene are SEHNR and FQNEAQ (reference sequence). There are 13 residues in the CDR3. CDR3 protein: CASSLSNSQPQHF. For the CDR3, the DNA is TGTGCCAGCAGCTTATCAAATTCTCAGCCCCAGCATTTT.

Comment on this clone: Other DNA sequences in this specimen translate into the identical CDR3. The CDR3 loop is CASSYSGVNTEAFF. CDR3 nucleotides: TGTGCCAGCAGTTACTCTGGAGTGAACACTGAAGCTTTCTTT. The chain uses TRBV6-5 and TRBJ1-1; D gene unclear. The CDR3 sequence is 14 residues long. In germline, CDR1 is MNHEY, CDR2 SVGAGI. Trimming pared 0 bases from V and 0 bases from J, leaving 5 bases between.

The chain employs TRBV7-2 and TRBJ2-7; 7 bases fit TRBD1. In germline, CDR1 is SGHTA, CDR2 FQGNSA. The CDR3 spans 18 residues. V shed 4 bases and J 4 bases; nucleotides not matched to a gene: 19. CDR3 region: CASSSRSLSWDSFYEQYF. The CDR3, as DNA: TGTGCCAGCAGCTCCCGATCCCTCTCGTGGGACAGCTTTTACGAGCAGTACTTC.

V usage is TRBV5-1 and J usage is TRBJ2-3, with D perhaps matching TRBD2 (6 bases). The CDR3 spans 14 residues. Germline V gives CDR1 SGHRS, CDR2 YFSETQ. V lost 0 bases and J lost 4, with 9 bases in between. The CDR3: CASSLGRGPDTQYF. The CDR3 DNA is TGCGCCAGCAGCTTGGGGAGGGGTCCAGATACGCAGTATTTT.

V usage is TRBV7-2 and J usage is TRBJ1-1; D may be TRBD1 (5 bases). Germline CDR1 is SGHTA and CDR2 is FQGNSA. The CDR3 extends over 13 amino acids. Trimming removed 4 bases from V and 1 base from J, with 7 bases in between. CDR3 residues: CASSSQANTEAFF. CDR3 nucleotides: TGTGCCAGCAGCTCACAGGCGAACACTGAAGCTTTCTTT.

The CDR3 here is CASSLVAAGTDTQYF. Written as DNA, the CDR3 is TGTGCCAGCAGCTTAGTGGCAGCGGGCACAGATACGCAGTATTTT. J is TRBJ2-3 and V is TRBV7-3; the D gene is possibly TRBD2 (5 bases). CDR1 and CDR2 from the germline V gene are SGHTA and FQGTGA. The V gene lost 2 bases and the J gene lost 1 base, with 10 bases spanning the gap. This CDR3 region has 15 residues.

This clone was recorded only once. The V and J genes are TRBV4-3 and TRBJ1-1; weak D call: TRBD1 (5 bases). There are 15 residues in the CDR3. Germline CDR1 LGHNA, CDR2 YSLEER. V shed 0 bases and J shed 3 bases, with 11 bases lying between them. The CDR3 sequence is CASSQDSRGYTEAFF. Written as DNA, the CDR3 is TGCGCCAGCAGCCAAGATTCGAGGGGTTACACTGAAGCTTTCTTT.

This clone was counted a single time. This same CDR3 is encoded by further DNA sequences in the sample. The CDR3 DNA is TGCGCCAGCAGCCTTTACATGAACACTGAAGCTTTCTTT. Its protein is CASSLYMNTEAFF. The rearrangement links TRBV5-1 to TRBJ1-1, with unresolved D. The germline gives CDR1 SGHRS, CDR2 YFSETQ. CDR3 length: 13 amino acids. Trimming took off 4 bases at V and 0 bases at J, with 7 bases between the two ends.

The chain carries TRBV5-1 and TRBJ2-1; TRBD1 might be the D (5 bases). Germline lookup yields CDR1 SGHRS and CDR2 YFSETQ. CDR3 size: 17 residues. V lost 0 bases, J lost 10 bases, and 23 bases lay in between. CDR3 nucleotide sequence: TGCGCCAGCAGCTTGGCGGGCCAACAGGCCTACCTCGGGGAGCAGTTCTTC. As protein: CASSLAGQQAYLGEQFF.

The count of this clone is one. V and J are TRBV5-6 and TRBJ2-5, with unresolved D. The CDR3 loop spans 14 amino acids. The V end lost 2 bases, the J end lost 4 bases, and 12 bases lay between the germline ends. Germline assignment: CDR1 SGHDT and CDR2 YYEEEE. The CDR3: CASSLGVGAETQYF. The CDR3, as DNA: TGTGCCAGCAGCTTAGGAGTCGGAGCAGAGACCCAGTACTTC.

The V and J genes are TRBV5-4 and TRBJ2-3, with 8 positions matching TRBD2. Trimming removed 7 bases from V and 4 bases from J; junction bases left unmatched: 14. CDR3 size: 16 residues. CDR1 and CDR2 (germline): SGHNT, YYREEE (reference sequence). In DNA form, the CDR3 reads TGTGCCAGCGCAAAGGGGGGCGGGAGGCGCTCAGATACGCAGTATTTT. Translating it yields CASAKGGGRRSDTQYF. The full variable domain, in which reference TRBV5-4 and TRBJ2-3 provide the parts outside the CDR3, is ETGVTQSPTHLIKTRGQQVTLRCSSQSGHNTVSWYQQALGQGPQFIFQYYREEENGRGNFPPRFSGLQFPNYSSELNVNALELDDSALYLCASAKGGGRRSDTQYFGPGTRLTVL.

On this clone: A read error may account for a junction end that differs from germline. V is TRBV2 and J is TRBJ1-1, with D uncertain. This CDR3 has 13 amino acids. Germline CDR1 SNHLY, CDR2 FYNNEI. This CDR3 is CAGSQEMNTEAFF. The CDR3 DNA reads TGTGCCGGCAGCCAGGAAATGAACACTGAAGCTTTCTTT.

J is TRBJ2-1 and V is TRBV27; D may be TRBD2 (6 bases). The ends were cut back, 6 bases at V and 6 bases at J, with 15 bases in the middle. In germline, CDR1 is MNHEY, CDR2 SMNVEV (reference sequence). The CDR3 extends over 14 amino acids. The CDR3 DNA reads as TGTGCCAGCAGCCTACGGGAGAGGGGCAATGAGCAGTTCTTC. This encodes CASSLRERGNEQFF.

The chain has TRBV29-1 and TRBJ2-3, with 10 bases that match TRBD1. The CDR3 contains 15 residues. The trim removed 5 bases at V and 6 bases at J, leaving 11 bases unmatched. The V gene's germline CDR1 is SQVTM and CDR2 ANQGSEA. The CDR3 spells CSVRIRDRGRDTQYF. The CDR3 coding sequence is TGCAGCGTTCGAATCCGGGACAGGGGCCGGGATACGCAGTATTTT.

A single count supports this clone. The chain combines TRBV5-6 with TRBJ2-1, with D perhaps TRBD2 (6 bases). The V gene's germline CDR1 is SGHDT and CDR2 YYEEEE. The ends were cut back, 2 bases at V and 6 bases at J, with 9 bases in the middle. This CDR3 spans 13 amino acids. The DNA of the CDR3 is TGTGCCAGCAGCTTCGGGACTTTCAATGAGCAGTTCTTC. This sequence encodes CASSFGTFNEQFF.

The chain uses TRBV18 and TRBJ2-5; 12 bases are a match to TRBD1. Trimming cost V 1 base and J 5 bases; bases outside gene matches: 8. CDR1 and CDR2 (germline): KGHSH, LQKENI. This CDR3 region has 17 residues. In DNA, the CDR3 is TGTGCCAGCTCACCACTTGGGACAGGGGGCATATGGGAGACCCAGTACTTC. It specifies CASSPLGTGGIWETQYF.

The chain has TRBV11-3 and TRBJ2-3; 7 positions agree with TRBD2. V lost 5 bases to trimming and J lost 8 bases; unmatched junction nucleotides: 10. The CDR3 totals 14 residues. Germline-derived CDR1 and CDR2 are SGHNT and YENEEA. CDR3 DNA: TGTGCCAGCAGCCCTGGGTTAGCGGGCGCTACGCAGTATTTT. It specifies CASSPGLAGATQYF.